Listed below are T cell receptor beta chains from one sample, sequenced in a study of blood T cell repertoires in COVID-19. TCRdb's table, derived via immunoSEQ multiplex PCR, lists solely in-frame clones and lacks some. The data contain 470,000 or so clones, 70% to 90% of them singletons. The sequenced material came from peripheral blood. All receptors come from a human donor in a cohort sampled during active COVID-19. Each CDR3 is given with its conserved first and last residue. D genes are given only for firm matches. Some rows mark clone size as missing; the rest say once, few, many or name a class of expanded clone.

D gene	clone size	V gene	J gene	CDR3 DNA	CDR3 protein
TRBD2	NA	TRBV9	TRBJ2-1	TGTGCCAGCAGTCTAGATCCGGGACTAGCGGGAGGAGGTGAGCAGTTCTTC	CASSLDPGLAGGGEQFF
TRBD2	NA	TRBV30	TRBJ2-1	TGTGCCTGGGGCCGGGACTACTCCGGTGAGCAGTTCTTC	CAWGRDYSGEQFF
NA	NA	TRBV6-5	TRBJ2-1	TGTGCCAGCAGCCAGGTGGGCGAGCAGTTCTTC	CASSQVGEQFF
TRBD1	few	TRBV2	TRBJ1-2	TGTGCCAGCAGGGGACAGGGCGGGAGTGGCTACACCTTC	CASRGQGGSGYTF
NA	NA	TRBV6-5	TRBJ1-2	TGTGCCAGCAGATCTGATAACGAGGGTGGCTACACCTTC	CASRSDNEGGYTF
TRBD1	once	TRBV28	TRBJ1-2	TGTGCCAGCGCCCCTCCGGGACAGGGGGCCTATGGCTACACCTTC	CASAPPGQGAYGYTF
NA	NA	TRBV11-3	TRBJ1-1	TGTGCCAGCAGCAGGAGGAGTGAGGGAGGTGAAGCTTTCTTT	CASSRRSEGGEAFF
TRBD1	NA	TRBV5-1	TRBJ2-1	TGCGCCAGCAGCATCGGACAGGTGGAGCAGTTCTTC	CASSIGQVEQFF
NA	NA	TRBV9	TRBJ2-1	TGTGCCACTCTGAGGGCGGCCCGGGAGCAGTTCTTC	CATLRAAREQFF
NA	NA	TRBV6-6	TRBJ2-3	TGTGCCAGCAGTTACTCGAGAGGGAATACGCAGTATTTT	CASSYSRGNTQYF
TRBD1	NA	TRBV19	TRBJ1-2	TGTGCCAGTAGTATCCCGGGACAGAATTATGGCTACACCTTC	CASSIPGQNYGYTF
TRBD1	NA	TRBV29-1	TRBJ2-7	TGCAGCGTAAATGAAGGGGGCAGACACTACGAGCAGTACTTC	CSVNEGGRHYEQYF
NA	NA	TRBV21-1	TRBJ1-1	TGTGCCAGCAGCAAAGAACTAAGGGGGCGTTGCTCTGAAGCTTTCTTT	CASSKELRGRCSEAFF
NA	NA	TRBV7-9	TRBJ2-7	TGTGCCAGCAGCTTTTCATTCCCCTACGAGCAGTACTTC	CASSFSFPYEQYF
NA	once	TRBV18	TRBJ1-1	TGTGCCAGCTCACCAGGTGGACAGCCCCCCGCTGAAGCTTTCTTT	CASSPGGQPPAEAFF
TRBD1	NA	TRBV4-3	TRBJ2-7	TGCGCCAGCAGCCCGGGACAGGGAGGGTACGAGCAGTACTTC	CASSPGQGGYEQYF
TRBD1	NA	TRBV5-4	TRBJ1-3	TGTGCCAGCAGCACGGACAGGGGAACTCCTGGAAACACCATATATTTT	CASSTDRGTPGNTIYF
TRBD2	NA	TRBV9	TRBJ2-2	TGTGCCAGCAGCCCTAGACTAGCGGGAGGCGACACCGGGGAGCTGTTTTTT	CASSPRLAGGDTGELFF
NA	NA	TRBV19	TRBJ1-5	TGTGCCAGTAGCTCGAGAGCTAATCAGCCCCAGCATTTT	CASSSRANQPQHF
TRBD1	few	TRBV10-2	TRBJ2-2	TGCGCCAGCAGTAAACAGGACAGGGATGCAACCGGGGAGCTGTTTTTT	CASSKQDRDATGELFF
TRBD1	once	TRBV19	TRBJ1-4	TGTGCCAGTAGTCTGCACGTTACCTCCGGGACAGTTAATGAAAAACTGTTTTTT	CASSLHVTSGTVNEKLFF
NA	once	TRBV5-5	TRBJ1-1	TGTGCCAGCAGCCCTCACGACTTTCCGCCTGAAGCTTTCTTT	CASSPHDFPPEAFF
NA	NA	TRBV9	TRBJ1-1	TGTGCCAGCAGCGCCGAGGAGGAGGGGATGAACACTGAAGCTTTCTTT	CASSAEEEGMNTEAFF
TRBD1	NA	TRBV3-1/TRBV3-2	TRBJ2-7	TGTGCCAGCAGCCACGCCAGTGGACAGGGGGGGGCCGAGCAGTACTTC	CASSHASGQGGAEQYF
NA	NA	TRBV4-3	TRBJ1-5	TGCGCCAGCAGCCTCTCGACAGGCCCTAGTAGCAATCAGCCCCAGCATTTT	CASSLSTGPSSNQPQHF
NA	NA	TRBV19	TRBJ2-3	TGTGCCAGTAGATTAAGGGGGAGACCCACAGATACGCAGTATTTT	CASRLRGRPTDTQYF
NA	NA	TRBV27	TRBJ1-3	TGTGCCAGCAGTTCCCTGGGGGCTACTGGAAACACCATATATTTT	CASSSLGATGNTIYF
NA	NA	TRBV19	TRBJ2-3	TGTGCCAGTAGTCCAGGAGGAAGGGCGGCAGATACGCAGTATTTT	CASSPGGRAADTQYF
NA	NA	TRBV30	TRBJ1-5	TGTGCCTGGAGTGTTGGTCTAAGCAATCAGCCCCAGCATTTT	CAWSVGLSNQPQHF
NA	NA	TRBV6-5	TRBJ1-5	TGTGCCAGCAGTTACGCACAGGGTAGAGGACAGCCCCAGCATTTT	CASSYAQGRGQPQHF
TRBD1	NA	TRBV3-1/TRBV3-2	TRBJ1-1	TGTGCCAGCAGCCAAGCTTGGGAGAGGGGGCAAGCTTTCTTT	CASSQAWERGQAFF
NA	NA	TRBV5-4	TRBJ1-3	TGTGCCAGCAGCTTGGAAGGGGCCGGCTCTGGAAACACCATATATTTT	CASSLEGAGSGNTIYF
TRBD1	NA	TRBV6-2/TRBV6-3	TRBJ1-5	TGTGCCAGCACCCCCGGGGACAGGGGAAATCAGCCCCAGCATTTT	CASTPGDRGNQPQHF
TRBD2	NA	TRBV11-2	TRBJ2-2	TGTGCCAGCAGCCTGACTAGCGGAGGCCGAACGAACACCGGGGAGCTGTTTTTT	CASSLTSGGRTNTGELFF
NA	NA	TRBV9	TRBJ1-5	TGTGCCAGCAGCGTAGGAACAGACAATCAGCCCCAGCATTTT	CASSVGTDNQPQHF
TRBD2	few	TRBV11-2	TRBJ2-7	TGTGCCAGCAGCTTCGCGGTGGGCGGGGGCTCCTACGAGCAGTACTTC	CASSFAVGGGSYEQYF
TRBD1	NA	TRBV5-1	TRBJ2-5	TGCGCCAGCAGCTTGACAGGGGTCCTCCAAGAGACCCAGTACTTC	CASSLTGVLQETQYF
NA	NA	TRBV7-3	TRBJ2-7	TGTGCCAGCAGCTTAGATGGGGCCTACTCCTACGAGCAGTACTTC	CASSLDGAYSYEQYF
NA	once	TRBV30	TRBJ2-6	TGTGCCTGGACAGGGGCCGGGGCCAACGTCCTGACTTTC	CAWTGAGANVLTF
NA	NA	TRBV4-1	TRBJ2-1	TGCGCCAGCAGCCAACCGGAATCGGGTCCGAGGGAGCAGTTCTTC	CASSQPESGPREQFF
NA	NA	TRBV5-6	TRBJ1-2	TGTGCCAGCAGCTTCCTAAAGCGGACAGACGCCCGCTACACCTTC	CASSFLKRTDARYTF
TRBD1	NA	TRBV6-5	TRBJ2-2	TGTGCCACACAGGGGTTCGGGGCCGGGGAGCTGTTTTTT	CATQGFGAGELFF
NA	NA	TRBV5-1	TRBJ2-2	TGCGCCAGCAGATCGGGACAGAACACCGGGGAGCTGTTTTTT	CASRSGQNTGELFF
TRBD1	NA	TRBV2	TRBJ1-4	TGTGCCAGCAGACTAGACAGGGGGCTAGGGGAAAAACTGTTTTTT	CASRLDRGLGEKLFF
TRBD2	NA	TRBV28	TRBJ2-1	TGTGCCAGCATTCGGACTAGCGGGAGCGGTGAGCAGTTCTTC	CASIRTSGSGEQFF
NA	NA	TRBV21-1	TRBJ2-7	TGTGCCAGCAGCAAAGTAGCCGGTAACAAATACGAGCAGTACTTC	CASSKVAGNKYEQYF
NA	NA	TRBV10-2	TRBJ1-1	TGCGCCAGCAGTGAGTCGGCGTCGAGGACTGAAGCTTTCTTT	CASSESASRTEAFF
NA	once	TRBV15	TRBJ1-2	TGTGCCACCAGCCCCCAGGGTATGGGATATGGCTACACCTTC	CATSPQGMGYGYTF
TRBD2	NA	TRBV18	TRBJ2-1	TGTGCCAGCTCACCAAGAGCGGGAGCCCCGCATGAGCAGTTCTTC	CASSPRAGAPHEQFF
TRBD1	NA	TRBV28	TRBJ1-1	TGTGCCAGCAGTTCGAACAGGGGCGGCATGAAGGCTTTCTTT	CASSSNRGGMKAFF
TRBD2	once	TRBV7-3	TRBJ2-2	TGTGCCAGCGGGGATAGCGGGAGGGCCCCCGGGGAGCTGTTTTTT	CASGDSGRAPGELFF
NA	few	TRBV12-5	TRBJ1-2	TGTGCTAGTGGTTTGGGACAGAACTATGGCTACACCTTC	CASGLGQNYGYTF
NA	NA	TRBV7-3	TRBJ2-4	TGTGCCAGCAGCTTAAGGCAGGGTCTAGCCAAAAACATTCAGTACTTC	CASSLRQGLAKNIQYF
NA	NA	TRBV2	TRBJ2-5	TGTGCCAGCAGGGGGAGCCTCGGAGAGACCCAGTACTTC	CASRGSLGETQYF